These 28 T cell receptor beta chains originate from one sample sequenced in a study of T cells in Graves' hyperthyroidism and ophthalmopathy. TCR beta CDR3 regions were amplified from RNA. HTBI primers were employed in a first-round RT-PCR of the TCR CDR3. One entry per CDR3 protein results from TCRdb running MiXCR on the multiplex PCR reads. The sample carries 300,000 to 450,000 distinct CDR3 sequences, approximately 15% recorded once. Specimen: blood. The receptors shown here come from a woman aged 55-75 years with Graves' hyperthyroidism.

This clonotype came up many times. The J gene is TRBJ1-4, the V gene TRBV10-3; D gene ambiguous. CDR1 and CDR2 from the germline V gene are ENHRY and SYGVKD. V lost 0 bases to trimming and J lost 8 bases, with 4 bases between them. The CDR3 contains 12 residues. CDR3 coding DNA: TGTGCCATCAGTGAGTCGGTGGAAAAACTGTTTTTT. It yields the protein CAISESVEKLFF.

This clonotype was recorded many times. The chain has TRBV11-2 and TRBJ2-5; 8 bases match TRBD2. Germline values: CDR1 SGHAT, CDR2 FQNNGV. The CDR3 contains 13 residues. With V trimmed by 6 bases and J by 3 bases, 3 bases remained unmatched. CDR3 sequence: CASSFSGEETQYF. The CDR3 DNA reads as TGTGCCAGCAGTTTTAGCGGGGAAGAGACCCAGTACTTC. The whole variable domain, remainder taken from reference TRBV11-2 and TRBJ2-5, is EAGVAQSPRYKIIEKRQSVAFWCNPISGHATLYWYQQILGQGPKLLIQFQNNGVVDDSQLPKDRFSAERLKGVDSTLKIQPAKLEDSAVYLCASSFSGEETQYFGPGTRLLVL.

This clonotype was seen a handful of times. The chain carries TRBV12-5 and TRBJ1-1, with D possibly TRBD1 on 6 matching bases. Looked up from germline, CDR1 is LGHNT and CDR2 is FRNRAP. The CDR3 length is 15 residues. The V end was cut by 2 bases, the J end by 2 bases, with 12 bases between. This chain's CDR3 is CASGLSTGFNTEAFF. As DNA, the CDR3 is TGTGCTAGTGGTTTGTCCACAGGGTTCAACACTGAAGCTTTCTTT. Using reference TRBV12-5 and TRBJ1-1 for the parts outside the CDR3, the full variable domain is DARVTQTPRHKVTEMGQEVTMRCQPILGHNTVFWYRQTMMQGLELLAYFRNRAPLDDSGMPKDRFSAEMPDATLATLKIQPSEPRDSAVYFCASGLSTGFNTEAFFGQGTRLTVV.

This clonotype was observed at least ten times. The chain is built from TRBV12-3 or TRBV12-4 and TRBJ2-7, with 7 bases matching TRBD1. J gave up 3 bases and V 1 base, and 3 bases lay outside the gene matches. CDR3 size: 14 residues. CDR3 residues: CASSLGDRDYEQYF. CDR3 nucleotide sequence: TGTGCCAGCAGTTTAGGGGACAGAGACTACGAGCAGTACTTC.

V is TRBV4-2 and J is TRBJ2-1, with 8 bases matching TRBD1. The ends lost 1 base at V and 4 bases at J; junction bases unmatched: 12. The CDR3 loop spans 18 amino acids. CDR1 is LGHNA and CDR2 is YNFKEQ in the germline V gene. In nucleotides, the CDR3 is TGTGCCAGCAGCCAAGGTGGCAGGGGGCGGGACCGTTACAATGAGCAGTTCTTC. It encodes CASSQGGRGRDRYNEQFF.

This clonotype was picked up many times. J is TRBJ2-7 and V is TRBV28; 13 bases map to TRBD2. Germline trimming cut 1 base from V and 1 base from J; bases unmatched to any gene: 7. This CDR3 contains 18 residues. Germline CDR1 and CDR2: MDHEN and SYDVKM. CDR3: CASSLSPGLAGRSYEQYF. CDR3 bases: TGTGCCAGCAGTTTATCCCCGGGACTAGCGGGGAGATCCTACGAGCAGTACTTC.

This clonotype was detected ten times or more. The gene calls are TRBV20-1 and TRBJ2-3; TRBD1 matches 11 bases. This CDR3 has 14 residues. The V gene's germline CDR1 is DFQATT and CDR2 SNEGSKA (reference sequence). J gave up 6 bases and V 4 bases, and 6 bases lay outside the gene matches. CDR3: CSAIRGQGADTQYF. CDR3 DNA: TGCAGTGCTATCCGCGGACAGGGGGCTGATACGCAGTATTTT.

The J gene is TRBJ2-3, the V gene TRBV20-1, with D hard to call. This CDR3 comprises 11 residues. Between the trimmed V and J ends, which lost 6 bases and 6 bases, there was a span of 10 bases. CDR1 is DFQATT, CDR2 SNEGSKA, per germline (reference sequence). CDR3 protein: CSARFSDTQYF. CDR3 DNA sequence: TGCAGTGCCCGCTTCTCCGATACGCAGTATTTT.

Details on this clonotype: One base away lies a much larger clone, so this may be a sequencing read error. This chain links TRBV2 with TRBJ1-4; D is unclear. This CDR3 contains 13 residues. Trimming removed 7 bases from V and 5 bases from J, with 11 bases in between. The V gene's germline CDR1 is SNHLY and CDR2 FYNNEI. CDR3 amino acids: CASKSCVNEKLFF. CDR3 DNA: TGTGCCAGCAAATCTTGCGTAAATGAAAAACTGTTTTTT.

This clonotype was counted only a few times. The chain employs TRBV24-1 and TRBJ2-1, with 8 bases identical to TRBD1. Unmatched junction bases numbered 12, after V lost 1 base and J lost 5 bases. The CDR3 extends over 18 amino acids. Germline loops: CDR1 KGHDR, CDR2 SFDVKD. CDR3 sequence (DNA): TGTGCCACCAGTGATTTCCACCCGGACAGGGTAAAAAACAATGAGCAGTTCTTC. Its protein is CATSDFHPDRVKNNEQFF.

This clonotype was observed at least ten times. The genes are TRBV12-3 or TRBV12-4 and TRBJ1-2; D is ambiguous. CDR3 length: 12 residues. V was pared by 3 bases and J by 5 bases, with 7 bases between. CDR3 DNA: TGTGCCAGCAGTTTTCGAAGATATGGCTACACCTTC. Translated, it gives CASSFRRYGYTF.

This clonotype has a count of ten or more. J is TRBJ2-5 and V is TRBV12-3 or TRBV12-4; 9 bases fit TRBD1. This CDR3 region has 15 residues. With V trimmed by 5 bases and J by 5 bases, 9 bases remained unmatched. The CDR3 DNA reads as TGTGCCAGCAGTCCCCTTACAGGGGGCCGGGAGACCCAGTACTTC. It translates to CASSPLTGGRETQYF.

This clonotype was seen ten or more times. The chain recombines TRBV20-1 with TRBJ1-5; D is undetermined. Germline assignment: CDR1 DFQATT and CDR2 SNEGSKA (reference sequence). V was shortened by 1 base and J by 3 bases, with 7 bases between the two germline ends. This CDR3 comprises 13 residues. The CDR3 spells CSARVENNQPQHF. The CDR3 DNA reads TGCAGTGCTAGAGTAGAGAACAATCAGCCCCAGCATTTT.

The CDR3 DNA is TGTGCCAGTAGCCACTTGGGTCAGGGGAGGTTTGGGAACACTGAAGCTTTCTTT. It codes for CASSHLGQGRFGNTEAFF. The chain is built from TRBV19 and TRBJ1-1; D perhaps matches TRBD1 (6 bases). Germline CDR1 LNHDA, CDR2 SQIVND (reference sequence). The V end was cut by 6 bases, the J end by 1 base, with 24 bases between. The CDR3 has 18 amino acids.

This clonotype was counted many times. V usage is TRBV20-1 and J usage is TRBJ2-7; D perhaps matches TRBD1 (6 bases). The CDR3 runs to 13 residues. The germline V gene has CDR1 DFQATT and CDR2 SNEGSKA (reference sequence). With 3 bases removed from V and 9 bases from J, the gap between germline ends came to 18 bases. CDR3 in amino acids: CSASPRGGRVQYF. CDR3 DNA: TGCAGTGCTAGTCCGAGAGGGGGTCGCGTGCAGTACTTC.

There are many counts of this clonotype. The V call is TRBV6-1, the J call TRBJ2-5; TRBD1 matches 8 bases. CDR1 is MNHNS and CDR2 is SASEGT in the germline V gene. The CDR3 is 13 residues long. J was trimmed by 3 bases and V by 5 bases; bases with no gene match: 2. In DNA form, the CDR3 reads TGTGCCAGCAGTTGGGGACAGGAAGAGACCCAGTACTTC. This sequence encodes CASSWGQEETQYF.

The table lists this clonotype with a few counts. V and J are TRBV7-3 and TRBJ2-3; D is possibly TRBD2 (6 bases). This CDR3 is built from 15 residues. Germline CDR1 reads SGHTA; CDR2 reads FQGTGA. The V end was cut by 1 base, the J end by 1 base, with 9 bases between. CDR3 residues: CASSLRRGRTDTQYF. Written as DNA, the CDR3 is TGTGCCAGCAGCTTAAGGCGGGGACGCACAGATACGCAGTATTTT.

The chain is built from TRBV28 and TRBJ1-1; 7 bases are a match to TRBD1. This CDR3 has 14 amino acids. Unmatched junction bases numbered 4, after V lost 6 bases and J lost 0 bases. CDR1 and CDR2 from the germline V gene are MDHEN and SYDVKM. The CDR3 DNA is TGTGCCAGCAGGAACAGGGGCTTGAACACTGAAGCTTTCTTT. It translates to CASRNRGLNTEAFF.

This clonotype was picked up many times. The chain employs TRBV11-2 and TRBJ2-1, with D possibly TRBD1 on 6 matching bases. CDR1 and CDR2 from the germline V gene are SGHAT and FQNNGV. The CDR3 has 17 residues. V lost 5 bases and J lost 7, with 24 bases in between. Written as DNA, the CDR3 is TGTGCCAGCAGCACACCTCCGGGACAACCCATAGGGAATGAGCAGTTCTTC. It codes for CASSTPPGQPIGNEQFF.

The chain employs TRBV19 and TRBJ1-2, with TRBD1 identical over 9 bases. Germline loops: CDR1 LNHDA, CDR2 SQIVND (reference sequence). There are 17 residues in the CDR3. V trimming: 5 bases; J trimming: 5 bases; junction bases outside the gene matches: 15. The CDR3 protein is CASSADRGFDSGYGYTF. DNA for the CDR3: TGTGCCAGTAGTGCCGACAGGGGGTTCGATTCGGGTTATGGCTACACCTTC.

Ten or more counts support this clonotype. The CDR3 coding sequence is TGTGCCACCAACGGGAACACCGGGGAGCTGTTTTTT. Translation gives CATNGNTGELFF. The chain is built from TRBV24-1 and TRBJ2-2; no definite D call. The germline V gene has CDR1 KGHDR and CDR2 SFDVKD. V lost 8 bases and J lost 1, with 4 bases in between. The CDR3 contains 12 residues.

Many counts were recorded for this clonotype. The chain carries TRBV4-1 and TRBJ1-5; a weak D match, TRBD1 (5 bases). Germline V lookup: CDR1 MGHRA, CDR2 YSYEKL. CDR3 length: 14 residues. V dropped 3 bases and J dropped 4 bases, with 10 bases sitting between them. CDR3 DNA sequence: TGCGCCAGCAGCCACCTGACAGAAAATCAGCCCCAGCATTTT. This codes for CASSHLTENQPQHF.

As DNA, the CDR3 is TGCGCCAGCAGCCCGGCTGACAGGGGGCCGAACACTGAAGCTTTCTTT. As protein: CASSPADRGPNTEAFF. The chain combines TRBV4-1 with TRBJ1-1; 10 nucleotides agree with TRBD1. There are 16 residues in the CDR3. With V trimmed by 4 bases and J by 1 base, 6 bases remained unmatched. The germline CDR1 and CDR2 sequences are MGHRA and YSYEKL.

This clonotype has only a few counts. As DNA, the CDR3 is TGTGCCAGTAGTATAGGCCTAGCGGGGGAAGGGGCCGGGGAGCTGTTTTTT. Translating it yields CASSIGLAGEGAGELFF. This chain connects TRBV19 to TRBJ2-2; the match to TRBD2 covers 10 bases. In germline, CDR1 is LNHDA, CDR2 SQIVND (reference sequence). There are 17 residues in the CDR3. The V and J ends lost 1 base and 6 bases, in that order; junction bases with no gene match: 8.

The sample holds many counts of this clonotype. The V gene is TRBV5-1, the J gene TRBJ2-7; 10 positions match TRBD2. The CDR3 covers 14 residues. The germline CDR1 and CDR2 sequences are SGHRS and YFSETQ. With 4 bases clipped from V and 3 bases from J, the junction kept 4 bases outside the gene matches. The CDR3 loop is CASSDSGGDYEQYF. DNA of the CDR3: TGCGCCAGCAGCGACAGCGGGGGGGACTACGAGCAGTACTTC.

In this sample, this clonotype turned up many times. This rearrangement joins TRBV2 to TRBJ1-2; no clear D gene. This CDR3 spans 11 amino acids. Germline CDR1 SNHLY, CDR2 FYNNEI. V was pared by 8 bases and J by 5 bases, with 9 bases between. The CDR3 here is CASSRAYGYTF. The CDR3 coding sequence is TGTGCCAGCTCTAGGGCGTATGGCTACACCTTC.

Ten or more counts support this clonotype. The gene calls are TRBV20-1 and TRBJ2-7, with TRBD1 matching 9 bases. V shed 4 bases and J 2 bases; nucleotides not matched to a gene: 6. Germline V gene sequence: CDR1 DFQATT, CDR2 SNEGSKA (reference sequence). This CDR3 is built from 14 residues. The CDR3 loop reads CSATGTGNPYEQYF. In DNA form, the CDR3 reads TGCAGTGCTACCGGGACAGGGAATCCCTACGAGCAGTACTTC.

This clonotype has ten or more counts. The chain carries TRBV29-1 and TRBJ1-2; tentatively, D is TRBD1 (5 bases). Trimming took off 4 bases at V and 3 bases at J, with 6 bases between the two ends. Germline V gene lookup returns CDR1 SQVTM and CDR2 ANQGSEA. This CDR3 has 11 residues. CDR3 protein: CSVGGDYGYTF. The CDR3 DNA follows: TGCAGCGTTGGGGGGGACTATGGCTACACCTTC.